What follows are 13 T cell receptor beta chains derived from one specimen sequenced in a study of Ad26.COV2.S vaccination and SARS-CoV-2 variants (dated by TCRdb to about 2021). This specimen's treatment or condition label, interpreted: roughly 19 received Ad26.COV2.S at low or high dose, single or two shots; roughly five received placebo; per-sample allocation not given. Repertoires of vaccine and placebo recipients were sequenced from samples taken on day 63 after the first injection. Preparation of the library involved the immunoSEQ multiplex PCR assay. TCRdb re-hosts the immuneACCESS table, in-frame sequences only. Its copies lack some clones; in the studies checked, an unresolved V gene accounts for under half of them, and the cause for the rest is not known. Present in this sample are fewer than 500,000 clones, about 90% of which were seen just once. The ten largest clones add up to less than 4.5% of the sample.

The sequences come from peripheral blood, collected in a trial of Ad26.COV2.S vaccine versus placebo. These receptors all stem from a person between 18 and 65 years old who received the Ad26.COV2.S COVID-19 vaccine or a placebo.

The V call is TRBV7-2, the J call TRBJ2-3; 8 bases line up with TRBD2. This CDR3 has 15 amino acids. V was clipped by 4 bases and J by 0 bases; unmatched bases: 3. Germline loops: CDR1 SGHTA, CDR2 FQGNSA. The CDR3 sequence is CASSSGGTSTDTQYF. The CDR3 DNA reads TGTGCCAGCAGCTCGGGGGGGACTAGCACAGATACGCAGTATTTT.

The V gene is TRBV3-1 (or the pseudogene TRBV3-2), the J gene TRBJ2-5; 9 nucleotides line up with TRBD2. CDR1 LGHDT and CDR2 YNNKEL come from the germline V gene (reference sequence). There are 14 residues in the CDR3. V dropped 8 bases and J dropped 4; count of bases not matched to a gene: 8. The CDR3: CASGVAGDGETQYF. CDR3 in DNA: TGTGCCAGCGGGGTAGCGGGAGATGGAGAGACCCAGTACTTC.

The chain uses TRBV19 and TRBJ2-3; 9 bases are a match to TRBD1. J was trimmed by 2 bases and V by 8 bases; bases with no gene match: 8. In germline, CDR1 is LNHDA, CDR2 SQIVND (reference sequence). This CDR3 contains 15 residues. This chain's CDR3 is CASGKTGGTTDTQYF. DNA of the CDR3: TGTGCCAGTGGCAAGACAGGGGGGACCACAGATACGCAGTATTTT.

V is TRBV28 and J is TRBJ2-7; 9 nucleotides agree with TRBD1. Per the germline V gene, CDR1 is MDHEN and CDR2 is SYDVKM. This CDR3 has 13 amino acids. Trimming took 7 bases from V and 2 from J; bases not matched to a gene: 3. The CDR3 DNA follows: TGTGCCAGCAAAGGGACAGGGACCTACGAGCAGTACTTC. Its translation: CASKGTGTYEQYF.

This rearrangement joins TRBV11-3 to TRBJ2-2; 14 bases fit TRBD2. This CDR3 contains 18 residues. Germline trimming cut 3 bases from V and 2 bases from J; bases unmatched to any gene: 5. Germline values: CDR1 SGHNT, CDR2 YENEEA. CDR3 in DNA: TGTGCCAGCAGCTTGGGACTAGCGGGAGCCAGAAACACCGGGGAGCTGTTTTTT. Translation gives CASSLGLAGARNTGELFF. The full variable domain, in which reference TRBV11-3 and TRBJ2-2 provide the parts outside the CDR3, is EAGVVQSPRYKIIEKKQPVAFWCNPISGHNTLYWYLQNLGQGPELLIRYENEEAVDDSQLPKDRFSAERLKGVDSTLKIQPAELGDSAVYLCASSLGLAGARNTGELFFGEGSRLTVL.

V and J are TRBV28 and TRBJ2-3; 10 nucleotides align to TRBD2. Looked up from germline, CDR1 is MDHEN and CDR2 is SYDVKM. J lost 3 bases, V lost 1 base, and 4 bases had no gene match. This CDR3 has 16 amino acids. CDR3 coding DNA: TGTGCCAGCAGTTTATCCGGGACTAGCGAAACAGATACGCAGTATTTT. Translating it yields CASSLSGTSETDTQYF.

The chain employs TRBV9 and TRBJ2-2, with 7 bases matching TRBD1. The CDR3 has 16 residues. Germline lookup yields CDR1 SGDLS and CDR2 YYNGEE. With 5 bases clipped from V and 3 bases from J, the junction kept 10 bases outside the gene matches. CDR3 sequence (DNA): TGTGCCAGCAGGGATCACACAGGGGCGGACACCGGGGAGCTGTTTTTT. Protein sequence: CASRDHTGADTGELFF.

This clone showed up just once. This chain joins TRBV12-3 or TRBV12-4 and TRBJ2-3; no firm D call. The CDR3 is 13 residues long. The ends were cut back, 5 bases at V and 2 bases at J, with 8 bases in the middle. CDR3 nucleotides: TGTGCCAGCAGTGGAAACTACACAGATACGCAGTATTTT. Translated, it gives CASSGNYTDTQYF.

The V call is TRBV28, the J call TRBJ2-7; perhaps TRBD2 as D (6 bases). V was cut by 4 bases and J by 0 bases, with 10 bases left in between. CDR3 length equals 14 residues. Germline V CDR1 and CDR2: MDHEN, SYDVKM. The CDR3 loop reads CASSSGEGSYEQYF. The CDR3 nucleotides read TGTGCCAGCAGTTCGGGAGAGGGCTCCTACGAGCAGTACTTC.

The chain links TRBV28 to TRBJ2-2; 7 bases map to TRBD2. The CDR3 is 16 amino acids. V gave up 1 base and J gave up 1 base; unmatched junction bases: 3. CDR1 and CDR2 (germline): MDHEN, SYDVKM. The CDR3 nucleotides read TGTGCCAGCAGTTTATCGGCTAGCGGGAACACCGGGGAGCTGTTTTTT. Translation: CASSLSASGNTGELFF.

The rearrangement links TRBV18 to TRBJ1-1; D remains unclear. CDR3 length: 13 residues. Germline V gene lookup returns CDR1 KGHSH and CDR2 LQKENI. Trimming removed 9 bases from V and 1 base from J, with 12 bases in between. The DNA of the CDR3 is TGTGCCAGTGTCGAGGAAAGGAACACTGAAGCTTTCTTT. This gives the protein CASVEERNTEAFF.

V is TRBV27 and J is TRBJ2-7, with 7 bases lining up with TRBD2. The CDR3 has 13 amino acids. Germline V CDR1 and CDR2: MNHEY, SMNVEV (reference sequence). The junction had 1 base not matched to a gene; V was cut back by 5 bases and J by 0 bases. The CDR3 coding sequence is TGTGCCAGCAGTGGACTAGGCTCCTACGAGCAGTACTTC. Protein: CASSGLGSYEQYF.

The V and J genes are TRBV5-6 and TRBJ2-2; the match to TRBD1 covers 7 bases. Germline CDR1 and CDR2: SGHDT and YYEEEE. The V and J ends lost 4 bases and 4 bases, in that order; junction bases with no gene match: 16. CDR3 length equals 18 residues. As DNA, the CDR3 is TGTGCCAGCAGCCGATTCGCGCCGGGACAGAAATCCACCGGGGAGCTGTTTTTT. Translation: CASSRFAPGQKSTGELFF.